This T cell receptor beta chain comes out of a study of blood T cell repertoires in COVID-19. About the research overall: The analysed material was cDNA or gDNA that came from T cells, B-cell-depleted T cells, or PBMCs.

Some clones are missing from TCRdb's copy, which holds only in-frame ones; the method was immunoSEQ multiplex PCR. The sample has about 180,000 clones; approximately 85% are singletons. Individuals drawn from 20 to 30 US areas were about 18 to 90 years old. CDR1 and CDR2 (germline): SGHVS, FQNEAQ. The CDR3 sequence is 15 residues long. V dropped 5 bases and J dropped 1 base, with 11 bases sitting between them. The source is a woman aged 25 to 45 who had recovered from COVID-19. The chain carries TRBV7-8 and TRBJ2-2; D gene unclear. Specimen: PBMCs or T cells enriched from blood (not recorded which). CDR3 DNA: TGTGCCAGCAGCCCAAGCCCCGTGAACACCGGGGAGCTGTTTTTT. Translated: CASSPSPVNTGELFF. The entire variable domain, with the rest obtained from reference TRBV7-8 and TRBJ2-2, is as follows: GAGVSQSPRYKVAKRGQDVALRCDPISGHVSLFWYQQALGQGPEFLTYFQNEAQLDKSGLPSDRFFAERPEGSVSTLKIQRTQQEDSAVYLCASSPSPVNTGELFFGEGSRLTVL.